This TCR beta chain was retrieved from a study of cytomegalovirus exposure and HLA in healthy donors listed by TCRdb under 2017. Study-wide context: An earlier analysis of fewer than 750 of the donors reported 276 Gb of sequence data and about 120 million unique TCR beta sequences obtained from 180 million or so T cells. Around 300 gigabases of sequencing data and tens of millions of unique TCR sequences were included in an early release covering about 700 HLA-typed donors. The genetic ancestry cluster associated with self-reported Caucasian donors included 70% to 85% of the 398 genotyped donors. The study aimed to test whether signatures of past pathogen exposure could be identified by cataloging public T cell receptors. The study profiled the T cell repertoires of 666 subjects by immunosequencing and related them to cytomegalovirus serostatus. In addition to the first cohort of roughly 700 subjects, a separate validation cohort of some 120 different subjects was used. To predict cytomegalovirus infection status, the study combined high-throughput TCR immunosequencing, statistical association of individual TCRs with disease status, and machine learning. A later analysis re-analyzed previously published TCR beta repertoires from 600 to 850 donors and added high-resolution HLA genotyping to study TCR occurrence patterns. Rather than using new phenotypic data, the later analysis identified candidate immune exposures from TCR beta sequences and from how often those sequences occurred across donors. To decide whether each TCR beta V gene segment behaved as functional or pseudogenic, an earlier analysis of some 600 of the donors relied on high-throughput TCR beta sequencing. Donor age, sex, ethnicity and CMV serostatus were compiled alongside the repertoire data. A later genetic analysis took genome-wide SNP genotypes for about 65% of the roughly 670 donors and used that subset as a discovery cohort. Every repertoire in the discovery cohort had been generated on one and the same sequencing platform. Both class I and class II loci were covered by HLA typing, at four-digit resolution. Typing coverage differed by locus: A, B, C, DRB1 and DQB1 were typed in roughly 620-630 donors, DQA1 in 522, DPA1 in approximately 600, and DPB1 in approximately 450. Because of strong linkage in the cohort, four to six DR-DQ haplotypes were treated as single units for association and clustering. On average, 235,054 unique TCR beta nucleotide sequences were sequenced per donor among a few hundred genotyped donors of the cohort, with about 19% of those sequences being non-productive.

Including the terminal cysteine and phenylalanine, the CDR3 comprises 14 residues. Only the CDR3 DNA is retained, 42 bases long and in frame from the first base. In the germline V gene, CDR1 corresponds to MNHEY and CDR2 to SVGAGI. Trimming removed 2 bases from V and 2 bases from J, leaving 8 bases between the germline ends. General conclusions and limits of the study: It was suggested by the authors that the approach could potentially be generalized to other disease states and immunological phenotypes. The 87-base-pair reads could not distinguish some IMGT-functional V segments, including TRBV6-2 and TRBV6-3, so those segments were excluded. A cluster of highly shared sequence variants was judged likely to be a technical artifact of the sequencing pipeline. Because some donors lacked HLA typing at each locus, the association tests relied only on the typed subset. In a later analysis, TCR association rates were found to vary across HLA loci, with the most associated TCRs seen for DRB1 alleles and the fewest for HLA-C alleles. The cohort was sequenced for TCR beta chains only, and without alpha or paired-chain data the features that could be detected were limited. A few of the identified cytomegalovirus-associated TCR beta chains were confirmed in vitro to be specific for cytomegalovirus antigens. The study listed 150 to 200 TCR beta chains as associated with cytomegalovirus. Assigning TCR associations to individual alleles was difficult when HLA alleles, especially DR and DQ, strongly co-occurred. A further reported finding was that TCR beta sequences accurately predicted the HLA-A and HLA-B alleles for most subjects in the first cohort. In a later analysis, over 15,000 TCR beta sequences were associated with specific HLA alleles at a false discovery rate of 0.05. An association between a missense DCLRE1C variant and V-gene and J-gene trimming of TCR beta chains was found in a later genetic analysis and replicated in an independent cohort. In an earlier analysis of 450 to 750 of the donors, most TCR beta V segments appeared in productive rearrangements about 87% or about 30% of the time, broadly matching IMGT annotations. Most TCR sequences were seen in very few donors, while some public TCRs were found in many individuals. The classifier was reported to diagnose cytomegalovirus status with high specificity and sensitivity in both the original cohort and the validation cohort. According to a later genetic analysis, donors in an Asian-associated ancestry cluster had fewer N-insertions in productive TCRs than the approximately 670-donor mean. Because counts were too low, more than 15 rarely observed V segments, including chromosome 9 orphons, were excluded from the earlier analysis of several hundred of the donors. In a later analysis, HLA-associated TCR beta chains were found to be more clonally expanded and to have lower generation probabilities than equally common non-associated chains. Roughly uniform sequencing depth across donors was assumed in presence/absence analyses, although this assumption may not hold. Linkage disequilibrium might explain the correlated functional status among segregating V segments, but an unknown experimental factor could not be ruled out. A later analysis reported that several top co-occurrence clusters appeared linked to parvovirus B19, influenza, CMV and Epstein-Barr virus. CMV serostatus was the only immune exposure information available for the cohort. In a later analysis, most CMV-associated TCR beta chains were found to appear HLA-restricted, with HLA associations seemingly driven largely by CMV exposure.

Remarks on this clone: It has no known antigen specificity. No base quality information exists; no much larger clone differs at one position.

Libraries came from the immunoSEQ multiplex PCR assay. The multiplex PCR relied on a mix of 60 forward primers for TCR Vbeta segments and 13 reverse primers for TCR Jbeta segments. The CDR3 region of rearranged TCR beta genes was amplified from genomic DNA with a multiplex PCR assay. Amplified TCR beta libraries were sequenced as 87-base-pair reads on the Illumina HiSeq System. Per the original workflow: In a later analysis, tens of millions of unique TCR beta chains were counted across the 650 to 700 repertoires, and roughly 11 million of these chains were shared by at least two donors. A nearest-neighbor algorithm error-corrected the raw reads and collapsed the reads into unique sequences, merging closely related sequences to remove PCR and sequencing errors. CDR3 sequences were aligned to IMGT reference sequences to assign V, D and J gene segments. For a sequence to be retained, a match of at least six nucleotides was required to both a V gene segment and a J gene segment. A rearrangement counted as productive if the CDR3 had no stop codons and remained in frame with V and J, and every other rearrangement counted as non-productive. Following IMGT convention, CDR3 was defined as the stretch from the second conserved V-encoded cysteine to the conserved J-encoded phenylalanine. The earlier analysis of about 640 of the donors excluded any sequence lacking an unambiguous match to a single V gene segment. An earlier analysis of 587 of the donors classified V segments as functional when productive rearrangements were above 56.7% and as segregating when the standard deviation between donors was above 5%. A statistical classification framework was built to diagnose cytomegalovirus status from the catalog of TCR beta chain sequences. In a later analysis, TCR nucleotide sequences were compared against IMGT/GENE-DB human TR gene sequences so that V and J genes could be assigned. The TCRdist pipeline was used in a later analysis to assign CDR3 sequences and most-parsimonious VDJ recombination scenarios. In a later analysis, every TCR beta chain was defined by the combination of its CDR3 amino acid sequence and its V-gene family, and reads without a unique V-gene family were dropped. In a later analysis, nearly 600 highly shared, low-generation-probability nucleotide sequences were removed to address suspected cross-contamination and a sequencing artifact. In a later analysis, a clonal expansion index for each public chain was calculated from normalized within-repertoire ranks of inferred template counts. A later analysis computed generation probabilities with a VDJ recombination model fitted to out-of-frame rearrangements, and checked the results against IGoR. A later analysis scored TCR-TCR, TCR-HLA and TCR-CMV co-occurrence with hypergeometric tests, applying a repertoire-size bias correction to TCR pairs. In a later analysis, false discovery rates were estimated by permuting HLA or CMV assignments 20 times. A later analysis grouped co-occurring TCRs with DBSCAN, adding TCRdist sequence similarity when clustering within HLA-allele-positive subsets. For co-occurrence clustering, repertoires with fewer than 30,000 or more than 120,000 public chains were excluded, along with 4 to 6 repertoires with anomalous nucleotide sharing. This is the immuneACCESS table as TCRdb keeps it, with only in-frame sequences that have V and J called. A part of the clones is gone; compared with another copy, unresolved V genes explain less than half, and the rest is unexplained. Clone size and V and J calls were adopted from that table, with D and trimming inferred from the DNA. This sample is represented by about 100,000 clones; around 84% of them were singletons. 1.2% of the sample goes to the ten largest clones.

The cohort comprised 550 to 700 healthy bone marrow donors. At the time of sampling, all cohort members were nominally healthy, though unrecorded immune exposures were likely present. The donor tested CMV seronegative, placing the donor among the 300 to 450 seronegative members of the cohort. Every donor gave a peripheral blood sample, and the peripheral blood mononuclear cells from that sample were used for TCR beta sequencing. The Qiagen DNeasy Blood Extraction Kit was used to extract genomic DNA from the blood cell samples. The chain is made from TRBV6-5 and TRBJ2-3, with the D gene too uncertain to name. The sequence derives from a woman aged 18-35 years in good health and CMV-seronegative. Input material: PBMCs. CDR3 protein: CASSYGQTTDTQYF. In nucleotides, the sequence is TGTGCCAGCAGTTACGGGCAGACCACAGATACGCAGTATTTT.